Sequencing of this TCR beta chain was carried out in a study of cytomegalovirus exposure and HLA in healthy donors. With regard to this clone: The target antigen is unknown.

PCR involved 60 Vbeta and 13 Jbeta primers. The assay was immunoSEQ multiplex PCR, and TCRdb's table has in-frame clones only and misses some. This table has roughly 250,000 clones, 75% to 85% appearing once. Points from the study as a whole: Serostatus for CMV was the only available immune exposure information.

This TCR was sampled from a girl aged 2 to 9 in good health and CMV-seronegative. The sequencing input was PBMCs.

The CDR3 nucleotides read TGTGCCAGCAGAATACAGGGGAGGGAGACCCAGTACTTC. It specifies CASRIQGRETQYF. V gene TRBV6-5 combines with J gene TRBJ2-5; weak D call: TRBD1 (7 bases). The ends were cut back, 6 bases at V and 5 bases at J, with 13 bases in the middle. This CDR3 comprises 13 residues. Germline V CDR1 and CDR2: MNHEY, SVGAGI.